This T cell receptor (beta chain) derives from a study of Ad26.COV2.S vaccination and SARS-CoV-2 variants. Study details: Once or twice, 56 days apart, Ad26.COV2.S was delivered intramuscularly.

Sequencing used immunoSEQ multiplex PCR; TCRdb keeps in-frame clones, though not all of them. The sample has approximately 340,000 clones; approximately 84% are singletons. Study-level results: Vaccine recipients had higher spike-specific TCR breadth than placebo recipients. Whether participants received vaccine or placebo, their non-spike TCR breadth was similar.

Trimming removed 5 bases at V and 2 bases at J, with 11 bases between. CDR1 and CDR2 from the germline V gene are SGHRS and YFSETQ. The CDR3 loop spans 13 amino acids. Comments on this clone: Its specificity is not known.

As to treatment: roughly 19 received Ad26.COV2.S at low or high dose, single or two shots; 5 received placebo; per-sample allocation not given. Samples came from day 63 after the first vaccine or placebo injection. It was an adult aged 18-55 years in Boston who was the donor. The source material was peripheral blood, sampled in a trial of Ad26.COV2.S vaccine versus placebo. The rearrangement joins TRBV5-1 to TRBJ2-7; D is undetermined. The sequence came from a person aged 18 to 59 who received the Ad26.COV2.S COVID-19 vaccine or a placebo. CDR3 loop: CASRRLETYEQYF. CDR3 sequence (DNA): TGCGCCAGCAGGCGATTGGAGACCTACGAGCAGTACTTC.